This TCR beta chain comes out of a study of cytomegalovirus exposure and HLA in healthy donors (dated by TCRdb to the late 2010s). Background on the whole study: An earlier analysis of some 600 of the donors reported approximately 260 Gb of sequence data and 95 million to 120 million unique TCR beta sequences obtained from 180 million or so T cells. An early release covering roughly 640 HLA-typed donors comprised approximately 300 gigabases of sequencing data and tens of millions of unique TCR sequences. Among the roughly 370 genotyped donors, about 85% belonged to the genetic ancestry cluster associated with self-reported Caucasian donors. The study aimed to test whether cataloging public T cell receptors could reveal signatures of past pathogen exposure. The T cell repertoires of several hundred subjects were profiled by immunosequencing and related to cytomegalovirus serostatus. In addition to the first cohort of 666 subjects, a separate validation cohort of some 120 different subjects was used. To predict cytomegalovirus infection status, the study brought together high-throughput TCR immunosequencing, statistical association of individual TCRs with disease status, and machine learning. To study patterns of TCR occurrence, a later analysis re-analyzed previously published TCR beta repertoires from 666 donors and added high-resolution HLA genotyping. In the later analysis, no new phenotypic data were used to find candidate immune exposures; instead, reliance was placed on TCR beta sequences and their occurrence across donors. To decide whether each TCR beta V gene segment behaved as functional or pseudogenic, an earlier analysis of some 580 of the donors relied on high-throughput TCR beta sequencing. Alongside the repertoire data, information on donor age, sex, ethnicity and CMV serostatus was compiled. In a later genetic analysis, genome-wide SNP genotypes for about three fifths of the roughly 670 donors were used, and that subset was treated as a discovery cohort. All discovery cohort repertoires had been generated on a single sequencing platform. HLA typing covered class I and class II loci at four-digit resolution. Typing coverage varied by locus: roughly 629-630 donors for A, B, C, DRB1 and DQB1; approximately 500 for DQA1; approximately 570 for DPA1; 450 to 480 for DPB1. A handful of DR-DQ haplotypes were handled as single units for association and clustering because linkage in the cohort was strong. Across around 400 genotyped donors of the cohort, an average of about 250,000 unique TCR beta nucleotide sequences per donor were sequenced, and roughly 20% of those sequences were non-productive.

Broad study findings and their caveats: Strong co-occurrence of HLA alleles, especially DR and DQ, made assigning TCR associations to individual alleles difficult. Around 16 rarely observed V segments, including chromosome 9 orphons, were excluded from the earlier analysis of some 590 of the donors because counts were too low. For the cohort, immune exposure information was limited to CMV serostatus. An association between a missense DCLRE1C variant and V-gene and J-gene trimming of TCR beta chains was found in a later genetic analysis and replicated in an independent cohort. The study gave a list of 150 to 200 TCR beta chains associated with cytomegalovirus. A few of the identified cytomegalovirus-associated TCR beta chains were confirmed in vitro to be specific for cytomegalovirus antigens. While some public TCRs were present in many individuals, most TCR sequences turned up only very rarely across donors. Several of the top co-occurrence clusters appeared to be linked to parvovirus B19, influenza, CMV and Epstein-Barr virus, according to a later analysis. Linkage disequilibrium might explain the correlated functional status among segregating V segments, but an unknown experimental factor could not be ruled out. A further reported finding was that TCR beta sequences accurately predicted the HLA-A and HLA-B alleles for most subjects in the first cohort. The classifier was reported to diagnose cytomegalovirus status with high specificity and sensitivity in both the original cohort and the validation cohort. Because the 87-base-pair reads could not distinguish some IMGT-functional V segments, including TRBV6-2 and TRBV6-3, those segments were excluded. HLA typing was unavailable for some donors at each locus, so association tests used only the typed subset. Specific HLA alleles were associated with some 15,000 TCR beta sequences at a false discovery rate of 0.05 in a later analysis. The authors suggested that the approach could potentially be extended to other disease states and immunological phenotypes. According to a later analysis, most CMV-associated TCR beta chains appeared to be HLA-restricted, and the HLA associations seemed to be driven largely by CMV exposure. In this cohort, only TCR beta chains were sequenced, and detectable features were limited by the absence of alpha or paired-chain data. In a later genetic analysis, fewer N-insertions in productive TCRs were reported among donors in an Asian-associated ancestry cluster than the 666-donor mean. In a later analysis, HLA-associated TCR beta chains showed more clonal expansion and lower generation probabilities than non-associated chains that were equally common. The sequencing pipeline was judged likely to have produced a cluster of highly shared sequence variants as a technical artifact. In an earlier analysis of approximately 590 of the donors, most TCR beta V segments were observed in productive rearrangements about 87% or about 30% of the time, broadly matching IMGT annotations. Sequencing depth was assumed to be roughly uniform across donors in the presence/absence analyses, though that assumption may not hold. In a later analysis, TCR association rates were found to vary across HLA loci, with the most associated TCRs seen for DRB1 alleles and the fewest for HLA-C alleles.

In total, 600 or so healthy bone marrow donors made up the cohort. Cohort members were all nominally healthy when sampled, although unrecorded immune exposures were likely present. The donor tested CMV seropositive, placing the donor among the 289 seropositive members of the cohort. Every donor gave a peripheral blood sample, and the peripheral blood mononuclear cells from that sample were used for TCR beta sequencing. Genomic DNA was extracted from the blood cell samples with the Qiagen DNeasy Blood Extraction Kit. The germline V gene specifies MNHNS as CDR1 and SASEGT as CDR2. V lost 2 bases and J lost 3 bases; the stretch between them is 10 bases long. Reading from cysteine to phenylalanine, the CDR3 counts 14 amino acids. Solely the CDR3 DNA is kept, with 42 bases framed from the first base. A remark on this clone: The antigen this receptor binds is unknown.

Library preparation used the immunoSEQ multiplex PCR assay. For the multiplex PCR, a mixture combining 60 forward primers for TCR Vbeta segments and 13 reverse primers for TCR Jbeta segments was used. Amplification of the CDR3 region of rearranged TCR beta genes was performed with a multiplex PCR assay on genomic DNA. Amplified TCR beta libraries were sequenced as 87-base-pair reads on the Illumina HiSeq System. The study's own analysis went as follows. Across the 670 or so repertoires, a later analysis counted about 81 million unique TCR beta chains, some 11 million of which were shared by at least two donors. To remove PCR and sequencing errors, raw reads were error-corrected and collapsed into unique sequences using a nearest-neighbor algorithm that merged closely related sequences. Alignment of CDR3 sequences to IMGT reference sequences was used to assign V, D and J gene segments. For a sequence to be retained, at least a six-nucleotide match to both a V gene segment and a J gene segment was required. Rearrangements were called productive when the CDR3 lacked stop codons and stayed in frame with V and J; all others were non-productive. CDR3 was defined by IMGT convention, running from the second conserved V-encoded cysteine to the conserved J-encoded phenylalanine. Sequences without an unambiguous match to a single V gene segment were excluded from the earlier analysis of almost 600 of the donors. An earlier analysis of 500 to 700 of the donors classified V segments as functional when productive rearrangements were above 56.7% and as segregating when the standard deviation between donors was above 5%. A statistical classification framework was built to diagnose cytomegalovirus status from the catalog of TCR beta chain sequences. In a later analysis, TCR nucleotide sequences were compared against IMGT/GENE-DB human TR gene sequences so that V and J genes could be assigned. A later analysis assigned CDR3 sequences and most-parsimonious VDJ recombination scenarios with the TCRdist pipeline. In a later analysis, every TCR beta chain was defined by the combination of its CDR3 amino acid sequence and its V-gene family, and reads without a unique V-gene family were dropped. To address suspected cross-contamination and a sequencing artifact, a later analysis removed roughly 580 highly shared, low-generation-probability nucleotide sequences. A later analysis calculated a clonal expansion index for each public chain from normalized within-repertoire ranks of inferred template counts. Generation probabilities in a later analysis came from a VDJ recombination model fitted to out-of-frame rearrangements, and those results were checked against IGoR. In a later analysis, hypergeometric tests were used to score TCR-TCR, TCR-HLA and TCR-CMV co-occurrence, with a repertoire-size bias correction applied to TCR pairs. In a later analysis, false discovery rates were estimated by permuting HLA or CMV assignments 20 times. In a later analysis, co-occurring TCRs were grouped using DBSCAN, and TCRdist sequence similarity was added for clustering within HLA-allele-positive subsets. Repertoires with fewer than 30,000 or more than 120,000 public chains were left out of co-occurrence clustering, as were five repertoires with anomalous nucleotide sharing. This immuneACCESS table, as held by TCRdb, lists in-frame sequences with V and J called but not all clones. Of the missing ones, under half trace to an unresolved V gene in checked studies; the others have no known cause. V and J calls and clone size are those listed in that table; D and trimming were worked out from the DNA. This specimen's table enumerates 200,000 to 250,000 clones. The ten largest clones take up 1.1% of the sample.

Source material: PBMCs. The V and J segments used are TRBV6-1 and TRBJ2-5, with the identity of the D gene unclear. This receptor was identified in a girl aged 2 to 10 in good health and CMV-seropositive. The CDR3: CASSEIRIKETQYF. The nucleotides are TGTGCCAGCAGTGAAATCAGGATTAAAGAGACCCAGTACTTC.